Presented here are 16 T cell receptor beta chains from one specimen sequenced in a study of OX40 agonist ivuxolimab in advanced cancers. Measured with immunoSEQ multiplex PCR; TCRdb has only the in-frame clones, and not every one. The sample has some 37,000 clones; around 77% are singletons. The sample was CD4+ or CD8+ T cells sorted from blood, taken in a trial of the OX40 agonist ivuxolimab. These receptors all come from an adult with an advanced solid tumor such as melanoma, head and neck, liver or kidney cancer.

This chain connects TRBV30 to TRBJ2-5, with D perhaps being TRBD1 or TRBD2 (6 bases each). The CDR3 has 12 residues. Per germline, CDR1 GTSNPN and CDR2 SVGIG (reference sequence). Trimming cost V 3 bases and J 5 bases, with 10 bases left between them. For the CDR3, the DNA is TGTGCCTGGAGGGGGGGCGGGGAGACCCAGTACTTC. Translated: CAWRGGGETQYF.

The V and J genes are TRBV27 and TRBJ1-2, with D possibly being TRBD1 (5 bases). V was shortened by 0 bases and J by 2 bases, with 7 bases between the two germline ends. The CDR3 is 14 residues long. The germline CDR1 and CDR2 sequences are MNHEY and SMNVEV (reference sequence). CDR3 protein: CASSLSWGNYGYTF. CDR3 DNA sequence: TGTGCCAGCAGTTTATCGTGGGGGAACTATGGCTACACCTTC.

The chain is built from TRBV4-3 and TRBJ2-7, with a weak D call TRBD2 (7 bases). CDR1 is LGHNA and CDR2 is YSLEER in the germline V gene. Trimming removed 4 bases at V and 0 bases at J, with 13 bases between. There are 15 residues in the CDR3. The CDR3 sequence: CASSLREDSSYEQYF. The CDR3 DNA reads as TGCGCCAGCAGCCTACGGGAGGACAGCTCCTACGAGCAGTACTTC.

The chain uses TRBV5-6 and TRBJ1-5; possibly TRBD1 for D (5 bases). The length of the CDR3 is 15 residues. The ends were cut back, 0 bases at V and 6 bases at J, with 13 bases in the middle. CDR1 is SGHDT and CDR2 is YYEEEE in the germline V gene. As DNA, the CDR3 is TGTGCCAGCAGCTTGGGCAGGGTCGCGGGTCAGCCCCAGCATTTT. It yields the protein CASSLGRVAGQPQHF.

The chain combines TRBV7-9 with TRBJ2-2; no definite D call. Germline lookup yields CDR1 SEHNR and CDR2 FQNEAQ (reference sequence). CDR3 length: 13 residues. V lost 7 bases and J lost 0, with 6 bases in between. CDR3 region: CASIPTNTGELFF. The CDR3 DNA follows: TGTGCCAGCATTCCTACGAACACCGGGGAGCTGTTTTTT. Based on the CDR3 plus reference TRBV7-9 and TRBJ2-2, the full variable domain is DTGVSQNPRHKITKRGQNVTFRCDPISEHNRLYWYRQTLGQGPEFLTYFQNEAQLEKSRLLSDRFSAERPKGSFSTLEIQRTEQGDSAMYLCASIPTNTGELFFGEGSRLTVL.

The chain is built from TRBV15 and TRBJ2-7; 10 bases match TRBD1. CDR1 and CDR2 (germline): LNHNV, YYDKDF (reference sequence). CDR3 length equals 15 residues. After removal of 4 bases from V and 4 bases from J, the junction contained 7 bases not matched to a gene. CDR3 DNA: TGTGCCACCAGCATTAGGACAGGGGGTTCGTACGAGCAGTACTTC. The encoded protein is CATSIRTGGSYEQYF.

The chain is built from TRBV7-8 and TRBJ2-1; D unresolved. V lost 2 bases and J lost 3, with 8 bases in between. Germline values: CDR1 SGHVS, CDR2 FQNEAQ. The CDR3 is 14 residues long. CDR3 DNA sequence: TGTGCCAGCAGCTTAAGTAGTTACTACAATGAGCAGTTCTTC. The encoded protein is CASSLSSYYNEQFF.

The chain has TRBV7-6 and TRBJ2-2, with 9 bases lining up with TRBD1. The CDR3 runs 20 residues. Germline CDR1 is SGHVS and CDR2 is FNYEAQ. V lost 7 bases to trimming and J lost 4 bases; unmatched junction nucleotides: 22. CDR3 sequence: CASTKQFGQGPTPRTGELFF. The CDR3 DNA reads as TGTGCCAGCACTAAGCAATTCGGACAGGGGCCAACCCCACGCACCGGGGAGCTGTTTTTT.

As DNA, the CDR3 is TGTGCCAGCAGCCAAGGGGATTTAACAGGACAGGACGAGCAGTACTTC. It encodes CASSQGDLTGQDEQYF. The chain combines TRBV5-4 with TRBJ2-7; TRBD1 matches 7 bases. This CDR3 has 16 residues. Germline V gene sequence: CDR1 SGHNT, CDR2 YYREEE (reference sequence). With V trimmed by 4 bases and J by 5 bases, 15 bases remained unmatched.

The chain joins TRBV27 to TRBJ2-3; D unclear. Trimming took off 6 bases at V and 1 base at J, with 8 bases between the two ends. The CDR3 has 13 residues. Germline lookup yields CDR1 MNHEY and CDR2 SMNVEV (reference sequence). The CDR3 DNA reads TGTGCCAGCAGCCTCGGGCGCACAGATACGCAGTATTTT. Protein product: CASSLGRTDTQYF.

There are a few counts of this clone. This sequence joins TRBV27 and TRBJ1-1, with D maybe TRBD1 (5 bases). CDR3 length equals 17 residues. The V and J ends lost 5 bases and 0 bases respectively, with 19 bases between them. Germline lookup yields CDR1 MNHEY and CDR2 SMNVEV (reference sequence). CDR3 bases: TGTGCCAGCAGTCCCCTGGGGGTCGGGGGGATGAACACTGAAGCTTTCTTT. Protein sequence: CASSPLGVGGMNTEAFF.

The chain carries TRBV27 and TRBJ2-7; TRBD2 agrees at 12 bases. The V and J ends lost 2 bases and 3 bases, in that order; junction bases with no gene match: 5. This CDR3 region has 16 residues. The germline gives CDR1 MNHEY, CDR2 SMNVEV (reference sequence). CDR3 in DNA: TGTGCCAGCAGTTTAGCTCGGACTAGCGGGAACTACGAGCAGTACTTC. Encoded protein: CASSLARTSGNYEQYF.

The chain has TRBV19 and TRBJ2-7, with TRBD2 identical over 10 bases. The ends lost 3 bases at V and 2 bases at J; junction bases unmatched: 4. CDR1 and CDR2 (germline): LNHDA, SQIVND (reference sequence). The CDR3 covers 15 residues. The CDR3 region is CASSMRLAGTYEQYF. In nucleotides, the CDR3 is TGTGCCAGTAGTATGAGACTAGCGGGCACCTACGAGCAGTACTTC.

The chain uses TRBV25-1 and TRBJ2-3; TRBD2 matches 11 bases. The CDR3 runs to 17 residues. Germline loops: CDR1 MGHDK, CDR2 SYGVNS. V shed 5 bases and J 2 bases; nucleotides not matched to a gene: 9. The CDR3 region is CASSRALGLAVTDTQYF. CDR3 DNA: TGTGCCAGCAGTAGAGCGCTGGGACTAGCGGTCACAGATACGCAGTATTTT.

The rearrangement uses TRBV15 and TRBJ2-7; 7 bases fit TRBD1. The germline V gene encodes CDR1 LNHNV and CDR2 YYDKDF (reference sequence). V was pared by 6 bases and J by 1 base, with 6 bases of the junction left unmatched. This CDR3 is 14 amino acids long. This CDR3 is CATSPGTASYEQYF. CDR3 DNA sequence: TGTGCCACCAGTCCCGGGACAGCATCCTACGAGCAGTACTTC.

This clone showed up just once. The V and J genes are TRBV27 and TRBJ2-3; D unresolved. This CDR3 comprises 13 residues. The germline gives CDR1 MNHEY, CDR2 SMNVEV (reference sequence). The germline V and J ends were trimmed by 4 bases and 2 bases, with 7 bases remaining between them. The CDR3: CASSSQVTDTQYF. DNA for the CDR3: TGTGCCAGCAGTTCACAAGTCACAGATACGCAGTATTTT.